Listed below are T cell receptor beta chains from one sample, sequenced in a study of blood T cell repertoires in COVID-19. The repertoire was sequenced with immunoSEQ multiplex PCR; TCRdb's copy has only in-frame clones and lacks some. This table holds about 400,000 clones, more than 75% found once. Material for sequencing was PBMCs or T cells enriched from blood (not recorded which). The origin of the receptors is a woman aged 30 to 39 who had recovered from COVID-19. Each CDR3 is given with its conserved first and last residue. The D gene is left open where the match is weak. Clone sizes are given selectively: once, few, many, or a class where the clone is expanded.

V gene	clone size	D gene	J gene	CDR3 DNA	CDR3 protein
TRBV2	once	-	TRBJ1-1	TGTGCCAGCAGCCGGGGGGGGAACACTGAAGCTTTCTTT	CASSRGGNTEAFF
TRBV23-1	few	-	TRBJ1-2	TGCGCCAGCCGGTGTGAGGCATTCGCGGGGGGGATCTATGGCTACACCTTC	CASRCEAFAGGIYGYTF
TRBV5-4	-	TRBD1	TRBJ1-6	TGTGCCAGCAGCTCCTCGGACAGGGTCGGGTCACCCCTCCACTTT	CASSSSDRVGSPLHF
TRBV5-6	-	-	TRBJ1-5	TGTGCCAGCAGCGTGAGGGAGGGGCAGCCCCAGCATTTT	CASSVREGQPQHF
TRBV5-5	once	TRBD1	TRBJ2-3	TGTGCCAGCAGCTCTGGACAGGGGGTCACAGATACGCAGTATTTT	CASSSGQGVTDTQYF
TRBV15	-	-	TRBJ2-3	TGTGCCACCAAAGCGGACAGTCAAACCCCCACAGATACGCAGTATTTT	CATKADSQTPTDTQYF
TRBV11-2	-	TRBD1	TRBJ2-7	TGTGCCAGCAGCTTGTCCGGGACAGCCCCCTGGGAGCAGTACTTC	CASSLSGTAPWEQYF
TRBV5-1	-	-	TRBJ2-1	TGCGCCAGCAGCTTGTCCGCAGGGGGGTACAATGAGCAGTTCTTC	CASSLSAGGYNEQFF
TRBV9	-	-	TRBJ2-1	TGTGCCAGCAGCGTCGACGACTCATTCTTTGGGTACAATGAGCAGTTCTTC	CASSVDDSFFGYNEQFF
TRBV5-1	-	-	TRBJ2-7	TGCGCCAGCAGCCTGGGAACTGTCACCTACGAGCAGTACTTC	CASSLGTVTYEQYF
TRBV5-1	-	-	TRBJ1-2	TGCGCCAGCAGCTTGGCATCGACTGGCAAGTTAGCTAACTATGGCTACACCTTC	CASSLASTGKLANYGYTF
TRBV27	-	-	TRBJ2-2	TGTGCCAGCAGTTTAGAGGGGGTTACCGGGGAGCTGTTTTTT	CASSLEGVTGELFF
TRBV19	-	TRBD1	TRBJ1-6	TGTGCCACCGCGACAGGGGGAGGGTCACCCCTCCACTTT	CATATGGGSPLHF
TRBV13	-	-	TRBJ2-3	TGTGCCAGCAGCTTATCTGGTCGCGGGGTCGCGGATACGCAGTATTTT	CASSLSGRGVADTQYF
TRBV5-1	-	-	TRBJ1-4	TGCGCCAGCAGCTTGAATGTAGGGGCTAATGAAAAACTGTTTTTT	CASSLNVGANEKLFF
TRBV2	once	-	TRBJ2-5	TGTGCCAGCAGTGGCTCGCGGCAAGAGACCCAGTACTTC	CASSGSRQETQYF
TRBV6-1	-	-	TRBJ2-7	TGTGCCAGCAGTGATAGCGGAGTCTACGAGCAGTACTTC	CASSDSGVYEQYF
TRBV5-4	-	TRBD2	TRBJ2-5	TGTGCCAGCAGCCGGCAGCTAGCGGGGGCGAACATGGAGACCCAGTACTTC	CASSRQLAGANMETQYF
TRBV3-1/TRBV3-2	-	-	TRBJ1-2	TGTGCCAGCAGCCATACAGGAGGGGTAGTCGGCTACACCTTC	CASSHTGGVVGYTF
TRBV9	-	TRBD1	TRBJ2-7	TGTGCCAGCAGCCCTGAGGACAGGGCCGAGCAGTACTTC	CASSPEDRAEQYF
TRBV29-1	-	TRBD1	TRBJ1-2	TGCAGCGCAGGGACAGGGCCTAACTATGGCTACACCTTC	CSAGTGPNYGYTF
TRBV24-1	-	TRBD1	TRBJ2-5	TGTGCCACCAGTGACCGGACAGGGTTAGAGACCCAGTACTTC	CATSDRTGLETQYF
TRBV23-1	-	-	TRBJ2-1	TGCGCCAGCAGTCAGGGCCCGACTAGATGTGGAGGCAATGAGCAGTTCTTC	CASSQGPTRCGGNEQFF
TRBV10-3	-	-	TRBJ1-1	TGTGCCATCAGTGATATGGAGAGGAGGAACTCTGAAGCTTTCTTT	CAISDMERRNSEAFF
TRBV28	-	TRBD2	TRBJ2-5	TGTGCCAGCAGCCTCGGGACTAGCGGGAGAGGGGGTCAAGAGACCCAGTACTTC	CASSLGTSGRGGQETQYF
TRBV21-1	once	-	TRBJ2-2	TGTGCCAGCAGCAAAAATCCTTCGGAACAGTTTATTACCGGGGAGCTGTTTTTT	CASSKNPSEQFITGELFF
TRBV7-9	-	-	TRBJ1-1	TGTGCCAGCAGCTTCACAGGGAACACTGAAGCTTTCTTT	CASSFTGNTEAFF
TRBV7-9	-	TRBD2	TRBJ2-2	TGTGCCAGCAGCCCCCCAGCGGGAGGGCCGATCGGGGAGCTGTTTTTT	CASSPPAGGPIGELFF
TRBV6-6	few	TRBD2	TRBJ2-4	TGTGCCAGCAGTCCCCGACTAGCGGGGGTGCTGGTCAAAAACATTCAGTACTTC	CASSPRLAGVLVKNIQYF
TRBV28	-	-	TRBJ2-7	TGTGCCAGCAGTTTAAGGGGAGAGCAGTACTTC	CASSLRGEQYF
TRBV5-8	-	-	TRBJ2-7	TGTGCCAGCAGCTTTTCGGACAGTTACTACGAGCAGTACTTC	CASSFSDSYYEQYF
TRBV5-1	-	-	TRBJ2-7	TGCGCCAGCAGCGGGGGACTCTCCTACGAGCAGTACTTC	CASSGGLSYEQYF
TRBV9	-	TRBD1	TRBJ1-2	TGTGCCAGCAGCCCGGGGACAGGCCGAAACTATGGCTACACCTTC	CASSPGTGRNYGYTF
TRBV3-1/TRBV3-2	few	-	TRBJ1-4	TGTGCCAGCAGCCCCGGGGGGGAAGAAAAACTGTTTTTT	CASSPGGEEKLFF
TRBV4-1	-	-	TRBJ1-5	TGCGCCAGCAGCCTCACCCCAGGGTTTGGTCAGCCCCAGCATTTT	CASSLTPGFGQPQHF
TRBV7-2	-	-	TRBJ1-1	TGTGCCAGCAGCCGCCGTCAGGGTTGGGACACTGAAGCTTTCTTT	CASSRRQGWDTEAFF
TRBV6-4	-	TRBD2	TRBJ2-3	TGTGCCAGCAGTCCCTCTAGCGGGGGAGGAGATACGCAGTATTTT	CASSPSSGGGDTQYF